The 21 T cell receptor beta chains presented below share a single source sample, sequenced in a study of PD-1 blockade in mismatch repair-deficient tumors listed by TCRdb under 2017. Receptor amplification or capture employed the immunoSEQ multiplex PCR assay. Sourced from immuneACCESS, this table was stored by TCRdb with only in-frame sequences that have V and J called. A share of the clones is absent; for the studies checked, an unresolved V gene accounts for under half, and the remainder has no known explanation. The table for this sample lists 130,000 or so clones; about 88% of them were counted only once. The ten largest clones capture roughly 13% of the sample. The specimen was peripheral blood, collected 44 weeks after starting pembrolizumab. These receptors all stem from an adult with mismatch repair-deficient cancer.

In the case of this clone: Other DNA variants within this sample encode the same CDR3. V usage is TRBV27 and J usage is TRBJ1-1; D ambiguous. The CDR3 length is 16 residues. Germline V CDR1 and CDR2: MNHEY, SMNVEV (reference sequence). The V gene lost 7 bases and the J gene lost 6 bases, with 24 bases spanning the gap. The CDR3 is CASMSALGRGFPEAFF. DNA for the CDR3: TGTGCCAGCATGTCCGCGTTGGGTCGTGGTTTCCCTGAAGCTTTCTTT.

V and J are TRBV11-2 and TRBJ2-7; 10 bases agree with TRBD1. V lost 5 bases and J lost 5; bases outside the gene matches: 3. This CDR3 has 13 residues. Germline CDR1 SGHAT, CDR2 FQNNGV. CDR3 protein: CASSPGQGNEQYF. Written as DNA, the CDR3 is TGTGCCAGCAGCCCGGGACAGGGGAACGAGCAGTACTTC.

J is TRBJ2-7 and V is TRBV6-1; maybe TRBD1 (5 bases). Trimming removed 2 bases at V and 4 bases at J, with 15 bases between. This CDR3 comprises 15 residues. The germline CDR1 and CDR2 sequences are MNHNS and SASEGT. The CDR3 spells CASSELRGPTYEQYF. The DNA for the CDR3 is TGTGCCAGCAGTGAATTAAGGGGTCCGACATACGAGCAGTACTTC.

The chain combines TRBV6-1 with TRBJ2-5; D tentatively fits TRBD1 or TRBD2 (6 bases each). The V and J ends lost 2 bases and 3 bases respectively, with 19 bases between them. The CDR3 has 17 amino acids. The germline CDR1 and CDR2 sequences are MNHNS and SASEGT. The CDR3 protein is CASSEWVSGALEETQYF. The CDR3 DNA sequence: TGTGCCAGCAGTGAATGGGTATCGGGGGCCTTAGAAGAGACCCAGTACTTC.

This chain connects TRBV11-2 to TRBJ2-7, with 10 positions matching TRBD1. The germline gives CDR1 SGHAT, CDR2 FQNNGV. Trimming at V came to 1 base and at J to 2 bases, leaving 5 bases not matched to a gene. This CDR3 spans 16 amino acids. The CDR3 loop reads CASSLGTTGGAYEQYF. The CDR3, as DNA: TGTGCCAGCAGCTTAGGGACGACAGGGGGCGCCTACGAGCAGTACTTC.

CDR3 sequence: CASSLGQMNTEAFF. DNA of the CDR3: TGTGCCAGCAGCTTAGGACAGATGAACACTGAAGCTTTCTTT. The genes are TRBV11-3 and TRBJ1-1, with D possibly being TRBD1 (5 bases). With 1 base removed from V and 0 bases from J, the gap between germline ends came to 6 bases. The CDR3 length is 14 residues. Per the germline V gene, CDR1 is SGHNT and CDR2 is YENEEA.

The rearrangement uses TRBV5-1 and TRBJ2-5, with TRBD2 identical over 9 bases. Germline V gene sequence: CDR1 SGHRS, CDR2 YFSETQ. This CDR3 has 16 amino acids. J was trimmed by 7 bases and V by 3 bases; bases with no gene match: 13. The CDR3 region is CASSSASGNRVGTQYF. In DNA, the CDR3 is TGCGCCAGCAGCTCTGCTAGCGGGAACCGGGTTGGGACCCAGTACTTC. Drawing the rest from reference TRBV5-1 and TRBJ2-5, the complete variable domain is KAGVTQTPRYLIKTRGQQVTLSCSPISGHRSVSWYQQTPGQGLQFLFEYFSETQRNKGNFPGRFSGRQFSNSRSEMNVSTLELGDSALYLCASSSASGNRVGTQYFGPGTRLLVL.

V is TRBV6-6 and J is TRBJ2-1, with a tentative D call TRBD2 (6 bases). This CDR3 spans 12 amino acids. V gave up 5 bases and J gave up 13 bases, with 15 bases separating them. The V gene's germline CDR1 is MNHNY and CDR2 SVGAGI (reference sequence). The CDR3 protein is CASSHVRDSQFF. The CDR3 DNA reads as TGTGCCAGCAGTCACGTCCGGGACTCCCAGTTCTTC.

The V gene is TRBV30, the J gene TRBJ1-2, with unresolved D. Germline V gives CDR1 GTSNPN, CDR2 SVGIG (reference sequence). V gave up 0 bases and J gave up 0 bases, with 20 bases separating them. The CDR3 sequence is 18 residues long. The CDR3 loop is CAWSVGGRPSLTNYGYTF. The DNA for the CDR3 is TGTGCCTGGAGTGTAGGAGGCAGACCTTCCTTGACTAACTATGGCTACACCTTC.

This chain uses TRBV9 with TRBJ1-4, with 10 bases matching TRBD1. CDR1 and CDR2 (germline): SGDLS, YYNGEE. This CDR3 region has 16 residues. J gave up 7 bases and V 3 bases, and 9 bases lay outside the gene matches. CDR3 residues: CASSGSGDRGFEKLFF. The CDR3 DNA reads as TGTGCCAGCAGCGGTAGCGGGGACAGGGGATTTGAAAAACTGTTTTTT.

The chain recombines TRBV5-6 with TRBJ2-7, with D tentatively TRBD1 (6 bases). Germline assignment: CDR1 SGHDT and CDR2 YYEEEE. The V end was cut by 2 bases, the J end by 2 bases, with 11 bases between. The CDR3 has 14 residues. The CDR3: CASSLAGATYEQYF. The CDR3 region has the DNA TGTGCCAGCAGCTTAGCAGGGGCGACCTACGAGCAGTACTTC.

V usage is TRBV27 and J usage is TRBJ2-4, with 7 nucleotides matching TRBD2. Trimming took 5 bases from V and 0 from J; bases not matched to a gene: 7. CDR3 length: 16 residues. The germline V gene has CDR1 MNHEY and CDR2 SMNVEV (reference sequence). The CDR3 sequence is CASSQERGLAKNIQYF. For the CDR3, the DNA is TGTGCCAGCAGTCAGGAGCGGGGACTAGCCAAAAACATTCAGTACTTC.

The sample holds a few counts of this clone. This rearrangement joins TRBV19 to TRBJ2-5, with 12 bases matching TRBD2. V trimming: 4 bases; J trimming: 6 bases; junction bases outside the gene matches: 15. Germline V gives CDR1 LNHDA, CDR2 SQIVND (reference sequence). The CDR3 spans 18 residues. CDR3 nucleotide sequence: TGTGCCAGTAGTAAAGGGGAGGCGACTAGCGGGAGAGCGAAGACCCAGTACTTC. Amino acid sequence: CASSKGEATSGRAKTQYF.

The gene calls are TRBV4-1 and TRBJ1-3, with 7 bases matching TRBD1. Germline V gene lookup returns CDR1 MGHRA and CDR2 YSYEKL. This CDR3 is 18 amino acids long. Trimming at V came to 2 bases and at J to 3 bases, leaving 13 bases not matched to a gene. For the CDR3, the DNA is TGCGCCAGCAGCCAATGGGACAGCAAGAAAACTCTTGGAAACACCATATATTTT. It specifies CASSQWDSKKTLGNTIYF.

Turning to this clone: This sample includes further DNA sequences coding for the same CDR3. The V gene is TRBV5-4, the J gene TRBJ1-2; D gene unclear. Germline assignment: CDR1 SGHNT and CDR2 YYREEE (reference sequence). Trimming stripped 2 bases from V and 0 bases from J, with 8 bases between. The CDR3 covers 14 residues. The chain's CDR3 is CASSLGGANYGYTF. DNA for the CDR3: TGTGCCAGCAGCTTAGGAGGAGCTAACTATGGCTACACCTTC.

The CDR3 here is CATARTGAWREQYF. The CDR3 nucleotides are TGTGCCACCGCTCGGACAGGGGCTTGGCGCGAGCAGTACTTC. The chain uses TRBV6-6 and TRBJ2-7, with 9 bases fitting TRBD1. This CDR3 has 14 amino acids. V trimming: 10 bases; J trimming: 6 bases; junction bases outside the gene matches: 13. Germline lookup yields CDR1 MNHNY and CDR2 SVGAGI (reference sequence).

The rearrangement links TRBV14 to TRBJ2-2; possible D gene TRBD1, 5 bases. Germline V gene data show CDR1 as SGHDN and CDR2 as FVKESK. This CDR3 has 15 amino acids. V dropped 2 bases and J dropped 6 bases, with 13 bases sitting between them. This CDR3 is CASSQIKAGPGELFF. CDR3 nucleotide sequence: TGTGCCAGCAGCCAAATTAAGGCAGGGCCCGGGGAGCTGTTTTTT.

This chain links TRBV9 with TRBJ2-7; the D gene is possibly TRBD1 (5 bases). The V and J ends lost 0 bases and 5 bases respectively, with 9 bases between them. CDR1 SGDLS and CDR2 YYNGEE come from the germline V gene. The CDR3 is made up of 13 amino acids. The CDR3 DNA reads as TGTGCCAGCAGCGTAGCAGGACACGACGAGCAGTACTTC. Its protein is CASSVAGHDEQYF.

The V gene is TRBV4-1, the J gene TRBJ2-1, with D possibly being TRBD2 (6 bases). The CDR3 contains 16 residues. Trimming pared 1 base from V and 4 bases from J, leaving 14 bases between. Germline CDR1 MGHRA, CDR2 YSYEKL. CDR3 protein: CASSQVGSGKYNEQFF. CDR3 coding DNA: TGCGCCAGCAGCCAAGTGGGTAGCGGAAAGTACAATGAGCAGTTCTTC.

The V gene is TRBV29-1, the J gene TRBJ2-1; 10 bases line up with TRBD1. The CDR3 is 20 amino acids. V lost 1 base to trimming and J lost 3 bases; unmatched junction nucleotides: 18. CDR1 SQVTM and CDR2 ANQGSEA come from the germline V gene. The CDR3 sequence: CSVEGGFWDRGPTIYNEQFF. The CDR3 region has the DNA TGCAGCGTTGAAGGGGGGTTTTGGGACAGGGGCCCTACCATCTACAATGAGCAGTTCTTC.

CDR3 nucleotides: TGTGCCAGCAGCGCAGCCCTGATGGAGCCCCAGCATTTT. It encodes CASSAALMEPQHF. The V and J genes are TRBV7-8 and TRBJ1-5, with D unresolved. V was trimmed by 5 bases and J by 8 bases, leaving 13 bases between them. The CDR3 runs to 13 residues. Germline V gene data show CDR1 as SGHVS and CDR2 as FQNEAQ.